This note documents a single T cell receptor (beta chain) sequence. The antigen remains unidentified. At one end, the junction sequence differs from germline, possibly due to a read error. TCRdb's table, derived via immunoSEQ multiplex PCR, lists solely in-frame clones and lacks some. The table shows approximately 440,000 clones, with approximately 80% occurring only once. CDR1 is SSHAT and CDR2 is FNYEAQ in the germline V gene (reference sequence). The CDR3 consists of 14 residues. For genomic DNA, unsorted samples relied on about 90 million PBMCs. The data originate from a study of shared clonotypes between healthy human individuals. Notes on the study in general: It was anticipated that sequencing depth would influence how many clonotypes donors shared. In having few donors, the study represented limited genetic and exposure-history diversity.

The receptor was isolated from a woman between 40 and 55 years old in good health. Some clones in this sample may be carry-over from other donors' samples. The sample comprised PBMCs. The chain has TRBV7-7 and TRBJ2-1, with 13 bases aligning to TRBD2. Here the CDR3 DNA reads TGTGCTAGCAGCCGGACTAGCGGGAGCAATGAGCAGTTCTTC. Amino acid sequence: CASSRTSGSNEQFF.